This T cell receptor (beta chain) was obtained from a study of tumor-infiltrating lymphocytes in primary liver carcinoma. Study background: The cohort included men and women aged 30 to 69 years. Tumor staging was T1-T3 N0M0; sizes spanned 4.2 to 10 cm across.

The CDR3 is 15 amino acids. Between the trimmed V and J ends, which lost 9 bases and 9 bases, there was a span of 24 bases. From germline, CDR1 is SEHNR and CDR2 FQNEAQ (reference sequence). It was from around 18-30 mg of unsorted bulk tissue that RNA and DNA were co-extracted. Remarks on this clonotype: Antigen unknown.

Study outcomes and limitations: The study found a significantly higher top-250-clone fraction in tumors than in blood (p = 0.039).

A constant-region primer primed TCR beta cDNA synthesis from 500 to 550 ng of total RNA. ARM-PCR, slightly modified, supplied the TCR beta libraries through three nested multiplex PCR rounds. Primers for the first two PCR rounds were TRBV1-TRBV30 forward primers and a C-beta reverse primer (around 10 cycles per round). TCRdb analysed the multiplex PCR reads with MiXCR anew, one entry per CDR3 protein. The table shows 37,000 or so distinct CDR3 sequences, with approximately 82% occurring only once. The sequence was collected from a man aged 35 to 55 with primary liver carcinoma and hepatitis B virus infection. The rearrangement joins TRBV7-9 to TRBJ2-1, with D perhaps matching TRBD1 (5 bases). Material for sequencing was tumor-adjacent normal liver tissue. The CDR3 bases are TGTGCCAGTAGTGACAGCTTATCCGAAAACATTGAGCAGTTCTTC. Translation: CASSDSLSENIEQFF.